These 28 T cell receptor beta chains share one sample of origin, sequenced in a study of cytomegalovirus exposure and HLA in healthy donors. PCR employed 60 Vbeta and 13 Jbeta primers. The method was immunoSEQ multiplex PCR; TCRdb's version includes in-frame clones alone and lacks a portion of them. The sample has approximately 160,000 clones; around 78% are singletons. The sequencing input was PBMCs. All receptors derive from a female donor in good health and CMV-seronegative.

The chain joins TRBV5-1 to TRBJ1-1; no definite D call. The CDR3 runs 14 residues. V lost 0 bases, J lost 1 base, and 7 bases lay in between. Per the germline V gene, CDR1 is SGHRS and CDR2 is YFSETQ. CDR3 in DNA: TGCGCCAGCAGCTTGGGGCAGGCGAACACTGAAGCTTTCTTT. Amino acid sequence: CASSLGQANTEAFF.

CDR3 protein: CASSLGGLTYEQYF. The CDR3 bases are TGTGCCAGCAGTTTAGGGGGACTGACCTACGAGCAGTACTTC. The chain links TRBV28 to TRBJ2-7; tentatively, D is TRBD2 (6 bases). The germline V gene encodes CDR1 MDHEN and CDR2 SYDVKM. CDR3 length: 14 amino acids. The V end lost 2 bases, the J end lost 2 bases, and 10 bases lay between the germline ends. The full variable domain, in which reference TRBV28 and TRBJ2-7 provide the parts outside the CDR3, is DVKVTQSSRYLVKRTGEKVFLECVQDMDHENMFWYRQDPGLGLRLIYFSYDVKMKEKGDIPEGYSVSREKKERFSLILESASTNQTSMYLCASSLGGLTYEQYFGPGTRLTVT.

The chain combines TRBV9 with TRBJ2-7; maybe TRBD1 (5 bases). The V gene's germline CDR1 is SGDLS and CDR2 YYNGEE. The CDR3 is made up of 11 amino acids. Between the trimmed V and J ends, which lost 2 bases and 5 bases, there was a span of 5 bases. In nucleotides, the CDR3 is TGTGCCAGCAGCGTGGGGCACGAGCAGTACTTC. Residues: CASSVGHEQYF.

This chain links TRBV7-3 with TRBJ2-6, with 11 bases that match TRBD2. This CDR3 comprises 18 residues. V shed 2 bases and J 3 bases; nucleotides not matched to a gene: 6. Germline assignment: CDR1 SGHTA and CDR2 FQGTGA. The CDR3 DNA sequence: TGTGCCAGCAGCTTACAGACTAGCGGGATCTATGGGGCCAACGTCCTGACTTTC. Translated: CASSLQTSGIYGANVLTF.

This clone was found a few times. CDR3 bases: TGTGCCTGGAGTGTAGGGGGCCATGAGCAGTTCTTC. This gives the protein CAWSVGGHEQFF. The genes are TRBV30 and TRBJ2-1, with 7 bases matching TRBD1. The CDR3 length is 12 residues. The V gene's germline CDR1 is GTSNPN and CDR2 SVGIG (reference sequence). With V trimmed by 0 bases and J by 8 bases, 1 base remained unmatched.

The rearrangement uses TRBV28 and TRBJ2-7; 7 bases agree with TRBD2. Germline V gene data show CDR1 as MDHEN and CDR2 as SYDVKM. CDR3 length: 17 residues. V shed 6 bases and J 5 bases; nucleotides not matched to a gene: 19. The CDR3 protein is CASRLTSKIGRRNEQYF. In DNA form, the CDR3 reads TGTGCCAGCAGACTAACCTCCAAGATCGGGAGGCGGAACGAGCAGTACTTC.

This rearrangement joins TRBV28 to TRBJ2-3; 7 bases agree with TRBD2. There are 14 residues in the CDR3. Germline CDR1 MDHEN, CDR2 SYDVKM. The chain's CDR3 is CVSTGAGGTDTQYF. Written as DNA, the CDR3 is TGTGTCTCCACTGGGGCGGGAGGCACAGATACGCAGTATTTT.

The rearrangement joins TRBV7-9 to TRBJ2-7, with TRBD1 matching over 9 bases. V trimming: 5 bases; J trimming: 6 bases; junction bases outside the gene matches: 8. Germline lookup yields CDR1 SEHNR and CDR2 FQNEAQ (reference sequence). This CDR3 is 14 amino acids long. The CDR3 is CASSPDRGTSEQYF. The DNA of the CDR3 is TGTGCCAGCAGCCCGGACAGGGGCACGAGCGAGCAGTACTTC.

This clone was recorded a few times. This chain links TRBV28 with TRBJ2-2; tentative D call: TRBD2 (6 bases). CDR3 length: 15 amino acids. V lost 2 bases and J lost 2, with 9 bases in between. Germline CDR1 reads MDHEN; CDR2 reads SYDVKM. CDR3 nucleotide sequence: TGTGCCAGCAGTTTAGTGGGGGGTAACACCGGGGAGCTGTTTTTT. Translation: CASSLVGGNTGELFF.

This chain joins TRBV15 and TRBJ2-5; 9 positions agree with TRBD2. Germline V gives CDR1 LNHNV, CDR2 YYDKDF (reference sequence). The CDR3 spans 17 residues. With V trimmed by 3 bases and J by 5 bases, 13 bases remained unmatched. The CDR3 sequence: CATSSTRGRGGGETQYF. In DNA, the CDR3 is TGTGCCACCAGCAGCACACGGGGGCGGGGGGGCGGGGAGACCCAGTACTTC.

CDR3 bases: TGTGCCACCAGCAGGGGCGGGACAGGGGGACAGGGCGAGCAGTACTTC. It yields the protein CATSRGGTGGQGEQYF. The V call is TRBV15, the J call TRBJ2-5, with 11 bases lining up with TRBD1. Judging by the DNA end, TRBJ2-7 fits better; the J call may be wrong. This CDR3 has 16 residues. CDR1 is LNHNV and CDR2 is YYDKDF in the germline V gene (reference sequence).

This rearrangement joins TRBV2 to TRBJ2-5; D gene ambiguous. The CDR3 runs 12 residues. From germline, CDR1 is SNHLY and CDR2 FYNNEI. The ends were cut back, 6 bases at V and 2 bases at J, with 7 bases in the middle. CDR3 in amino acids: CASRELQETQYF. The CDR3 DNA sequence: TGTGCCAGCAGGGAATTACAAGAGACCCAGTACTTC.

The genes are TRBV29-1 and TRBJ2-5; D is unclear. The CDR3 contains 13 residues. The V gene's germline CDR1 is SQVTM and CDR2 ANQGSEA. The V end lost 2 bases, the J end lost 5 bases, and 12 bases lay between the germline ends. CDR3 region: CSVESLPRETQYF. The DNA for the CDR3 is TGCAGCGTTGAATCTCTGCCGCGGGAGACCCAGTACTTC.

Remarks on this clone: Other DNA sequences in this specimen translate into the identical CDR3. The chain joins TRBV7-9 to TRBJ2-3, with TRBD1 matching over 10 bases. Germline loops: CDR1 SEHNR, CDR2 FQNEAQ (reference sequence). The CDR3 runs 14 residues. J gave up 4 bases and V 3 bases, and 1 base lay outside the gene matches. This CDR3 is CASSLDRGADTQYF. The CDR3 bases are TGTGCCAGCAGCTTGGACAGGGGGGCAGATACGCAGTATTTT.

The V call is TRBV27, the J call TRBJ2-3, with D possibly matching TRBD2 (7 bases). The CDR3 totals 13 residues. Trimming left V 5 bases short and J 6 bases short, with 12 bases between. Germline CDR1 is MNHEY and CDR2 is SMNVEV (reference sequence). CDR3: CASSPGGMDTQYF. The CDR3 nucleotides read TGTGCCAGCAGTCCGGGGGGCATGGATACGCAGTATTTT.

The CDR3 sequence is CASSLYRGPNQPQHF. As DNA, the CDR3 is TGCGCCAGCAGCTTGTACAGGGGGCCTAATCAGCCCCAGCATTTT. This rearrangement joins TRBV5-1 to TRBJ1-5, with 9 nucleotides matching TRBD1. CDR1 SGHRS and CDR2 YFSETQ come from the germline V gene. This CDR3 has 15 amino acids. V was pared by 1 base and J by 4 bases, with 3 bases of the junction left unmatched.

The DNA of the CDR3 is TGTGCCATTGGAGCCGGGACAGACCGCTACGAGCAGTACTTC. Translating it yields CAIGAGTDRYEQYF. The rearrangement joins TRBV10-3 to TRBJ2-7; 7 nucleotides match TRBD1. The germline V gene has CDR1 ENHRY and CDR2 SYGVKD. V shed 9 bases and J 3 bases; nucleotides not matched to a gene: 11. CDR3 length: 14 amino acids.

Note on this clone: One junction end does not reproduce the germline sequence, and a read error may be involved. The chain joins TRBV6-5 to TRBJ1-3; TRBD1 matches at 7 bases. The length of the CDR3 is 16 residues. Germline values: CDR1 MNHEY, CDR2 SVGAGI. The CDR3, as DNA: TGTGCCAGCAGTTACGCGCGACAGGGCTCTGGAAACGCCATATATTTT. Translating it yields CASSYARQGSGNAIYF.

This clone occurred once. The rearrangement uses TRBV30 and TRBJ1-2; 7 positions agree with TRBD1. V gave up 0 bases and J gave up 4 bases; unmatched junction bases: 8. The CDR3 consists of 15 residues. Germline CDR1 GTSNPN, CDR2 SVGIG (reference sequence). CDR3 loop: CAWSVPGTAIYGYTF. The CDR3 DNA sequence: TGTGCCTGGAGTGTCCCCGGGACAGCAATCTATGGCTACACCTTC.

This chain links TRBV10-3 with TRBJ2-4; possibly TRBD1 for D (5 bases). V dropped 0 bases and J dropped 13 bases, with 19 bases sitting between them. The CDR3 has 15 amino acids. Germline CDR1 and CDR2: ENHRY and SYGVKD. CDR3 nucleotides: TGTGCCATCAGTGAGTCGGTAGGGGCTAGGGGCATCCAGTACTTC. Its translation: CAISESVGARGIQYF.

This clone has just a few counts. The chain couples TRBV7-9 to TRBJ2-2; perhaps TRBD1 as D (6 bases). The CDR3 is 14 residues long. Trimming pared 5 bases from V and 6 bases from J, leaving 13 bases between. CDR1 and CDR2 from the germline V gene are SEHNR and FQNEAQ (reference sequence). DNA of the CDR3: TGTGCCAGCAGCAATAACAACAGGGCCGGGGAGCTGTTTTTT. Translation: CASSNNNRAGELFF.

Comment on this clone: At one of its ends the junction is not consistent with the germline gene, which may arise from a read error. This rearrangement joins TRBV2 to TRBJ2-7, with 9 positions matching TRBD1. The CDR3 is 14 amino acids. The germline V gene encodes CDR1 SNHLY and CDR2 FYNNEI. CDR3 nucleotides: TGTGCCAGCAGGGGGACAGGGAACTCCCACGAGCAGTACTTC. Translation: CASRGTGNSHEQYF.

This clone was observed a few times. The V call is TRBV5-1, the J call TRBJ2-1; 12 bases map to TRBD2. CDR3 length: 16 residues. The V gene end was trimmed by 2 bases and the J gene end by 7 bases; junction bases not matched to a gene: 7. CDR1 is SGHRS, CDR2 YFSETQ, per germline. The CDR3 region is CASSFPTSGGPNEQFF. The CDR3 DNA sequence: TGCGCCAGCAGCTTCCCAACTAGCGGGGGGCCAAATGAGCAGTTCTTC.

V usage is TRBV28 and J usage is TRBJ2-5, with TRBD1 identical over 7 bases. The CDR3 contains 14 residues. With 2 bases clipped from V and 2 bases from J, the junction kept 2 bases outside the gene matches. From germline, CDR1 is MDHEN and CDR2 SYDVKM. The CDR3 loop reads CASSLRDRQETQYF. The CDR3 coding sequence is TGTGCCAGCAGTTTAAGGGACAGACAAGAGACCCAGTACTTC.

The chain combines TRBV7-3 with TRBJ1-5, with a weak D call TRBD1 (5 bases). The germline CDR1 and CDR2 sequences are SGHTA and FQGTGA. The CDR3 sequence is 17 residues long. The V end was cut by 4 bases, the J end by 0 bases, with 16 bases between. The CDR3 DNA follows: TGTGCCAGCAGCTACCCGGGGGAGGCCGATAGCAATCAGCCCCAGCATTTT. This gives the protein CASSYPGEADSNQPQHF.

The V call is TRBV4-3, the J call TRBJ2-7; 8 positions agree with TRBD2. Germline assignment: CDR1 LGHNA and CDR2 YSLEER. Trimming at V came to 1 base and at J to 2 bases, leaving 7 bases not matched to a gene. The CDR3 length is 16 residues. The CDR3 loop is CASSQGGPGGAYEQYF. The CDR3 region has the DNA TGCGCCAGCAGCCAAGGGGGTCCGGGAGGGGCCTACGAGCAGTACTTC.

This clone was seen a few times. The chain recombines TRBV4-2 with TRBJ1-2; weak D call: TRBD1 (5 bases). Trimming removed 0 bases at V and 7 bases at J, with 9 bases between. Germline lookup yields CDR1 LGHNA and CDR2 YNFKEQ. The CDR3 runs 13 residues. CDR3 protein: CASSQERQLGYTF. The CDR3 DNA is TGTGCCAGCAGCCAAGAAAGACAGCTTGGCTACACCTTC.

V usage is TRBV4-1 and J usage is TRBJ2-2; D is unclear. The germline V gene has CDR1 MGHRA and CDR2 YSYEKL. V lost 0 bases and J 0 bases, leaving 8 bases between the germline ends. The CDR3 covers 16 residues. CDR3 nucleotides: TGCGCCAGCAGCCAAGAGGTTCGGTCGAACACCGGGGAGCTGTTTTTT. Amino acid sequence: CASSQEVRSNTGELFF.